This T cell receptor beta chain derives from a study of tumor-infiltrating lymphocytes in localized non-small cell lung cancer. Study in general: Patients included smokers and never-smokers with various histologies, some sampled after neoadjuvant chemotherapy.

Generated by immunoSEQ multiplex PCR, the TCRdb table keeps only in-frame clones and is missing some. The table shows about 12,000 clones, with 84% occurring only once. The CDR3 extends over 17 amino acids. Germline V lookup: CDR1 LNHNV, CDR2 YYDKDF (reference sequence). V lost 0 bases and J 1 base, leaving 13 bases between the germline ends. This clone has just one count. Sequencing was performed on lung tumor tissue. This chain connects TRBV15 to TRBJ1-5; D gene unclear. The sequence was obtained from a human donor with non-small cell lung cancer. CDR3 loop: CATSRDPGQASNQPQHF. The CDR3 DNA is TGTGCCACCAGCAGAGATCCCGGTCAGGCGAGCAATCAGCCCCAGCATTTT.